The 19 T cell receptor beta chains reported below all come from one sample, sequenced in a study of siplizumab effects on memory and regulatory T cells. The data were produced by immunoSEQ multiplex PCR, yet TCRdb's version contains in-frame clones alone and is incomplete. The data contain 90,000 to 130,000 clones, about nine tenths of them singletons. Source material: CD4+ T cells sorted from blood. These receptors all come from a human donor in good health.

This chain links TRBV4-1 with TRBJ2-5, with a tentative D call TRBD2 (6 bases). Germline V gene data show CDR1 as MGHRA and CDR2 as YSYEKL. The CDR3 extends over 17 amino acids. Between the trimmed V and J ends, which lost 1 base and 1 base, there was a span of 16 bases. CDR3 amino acids: CASSQVGLPIGQETQYF. DNA for the CDR3: TGCGCCAGCAGCCAAGTGGGACTCCCAATCGGCCAAGAGACCCAGTACTTC.

The V call is TRBV18, the J call TRBJ1-5, with D uncertain. This CDR3 is 13 amino acids long. The V gene lost 6 bases and the J gene lost 4 bases, with 10 bases spanning the gap. Germline assignment: CDR1 KGHSH and CDR2 LQKENI. In DNA, the CDR3 is TGTGCCAGCTCCCAGGACGGTAATCAGCCCCAGCATTTT. Translation: CASSQDGNQPQHF.

The chain has TRBV6-5 and TRBJ2-2; TRBD2 aligns across 12 bases. Trimming removed 2 bases from V and 7 bases from J; junction bases left unmatched: 5. This CDR3 spans 16 amino acids. Germline V gene lookup returns CDR1 MNHEY and CDR2 SVGAGI. CDR3 DNA sequence: TGTGCCAGCAGTTACCTAGCGGGAGGGCCGATCGGGGAGCTGTTTTTT. Its translation: CASSYLAGGPIGELFF.

This chain connects TRBV6-1 to TRBJ2-1; 13 nucleotides line up with TRBD2. Germline CDR1 MNHNS, CDR2 SASEGT. This CDR3 comprises 15 residues. With V trimmed by 4 bases and J by 5 bases, 2 bases remained unmatched. The CDR3 region is CASSVGTSGDNEQFF. The CDR3 DNA sequence: TGTGCCAGCAGTGTGGGGACTAGCGGGGACAATGAGCAGTTCTTC.

The chain recombines TRBV2 with TRBJ2-3; 12 positions match TRBD2. Germline CDR1 and CDR2: SNHLY and FYNNEI. J lost 7 bases, V lost 9 bases, and 8 bases had no gene match. The CDR3 is 14 residues long. For the CDR3, the DNA is TGTGCCAGAGGACTAGCGGGGCCCCAGAATACGCAGTATTTT. It codes for CARGLAGPQNTQYF.

The CDR3 loop is CASSLGHGDSPLHF. The DNA for the CDR3 is TGTGCCAGCAGCTTGGGGCACGGGGATTCACCCCTCCACTTT. The V and J genes are TRBV5-4 and TRBJ1-6; D is undetermined. This CDR3 comprises 14 residues. Germline V gene sequence: CDR1 SGHNT, CDR2 YYREEE (reference sequence). The V end lost 0 bases, the J end lost 8 bases, and 9 bases lay between the germline ends. Complete variable domain (other parts from reference TRBV5-4 and TRBJ1-6): ETGVTQSPTHLIKTRGQQVTLRCSSQSGHNTVSWYQQALGQGPQFIFQYYREEENGRGNFPPRFSGLQFPNYSSELNVNALELDDSALYLCASSLGHGDSPLHFGNGTRLTVT.

The chain carries TRBV15 and TRBJ2-7; D gene unclear. Trimming cost V 2 bases and J 3 bases, with 5 bases left between them. CDR1 and CDR2 (germline): LNHNV, YYDKDF (reference sequence). The CDR3 has 12 residues. The CDR3 region is CATSRSYYEQYF. DNA of the CDR3: TGTGCCACCAGCAGATCATACTACGAGCAGTACTTC.

The gene calls are TRBV12-5 and TRBJ1-4; 10 bases map to TRBD1. V was pared by 0 bases and J by 5 bases, with 6 bases of the junction left unmatched. CDR1 LGHNT and CDR2 FRNRAP come from the germline V gene. The length of the CDR3 is 17 residues. The CDR3: CASGLVLGQGWNEKLFF. The CDR3 bases are TGTGCTAGTGGTTTGGTATTGGGACAGGGGTGGAATGAAAAACTGTTTTTT. Based on the CDR3 plus reference TRBV12-5 and TRBJ1-4, the full variable domain is DARVTQTPRHKVTEMGQEVTMRCQPILGHNTVFWYRQTMMQGLELLAYFRNRAPLDDSGMPKDRFSAEMPDATLATLKIQPSEPRDSAVYFCASGLVLGQGWNEKLFFGSGTQLSVL.

This clone was observed once. This chain joins TRBV21-1 and TRBJ2-7; TRBD2 is the table's D call, not checked against the DNA. TRBV21-1 is a pseudogene locus. CDR3 length: 19 residues. As DNA, the CDR3 is TGTGCCAGCAGCAAAGAGGCCAGACAAACTAGCGGGAGGACATACGAGCAGTACTTC. Its translation: CASSKEARQTSGRTYEQYF.

V gene TRBV20-1 combines with J gene TRBJ2-1; D remains ambiguous. With 5 bases removed from V and 3 bases from J, the gap between germline ends came to 5 bases. This CDR3 is built from 11 residues. Germline CDR1 DFQATT, CDR2 SNEGSKA (reference sequence). The CDR3 region is CSASFYNEQFF. CDR3 sequence (DNA): TGCAGTGCTTCCTTCTACAATGAGCAGTTCTTC.

The chain carries TRBV29-1 and TRBJ2-5; the match to TRBD1 covers 9 bases. J lost 3 bases, V lost 4 bases, and 3 bases had no gene match. The CDR3 length is 13 residues. The V gene's germline CDR1 is SQVTM and CDR2 ANQGSEA. The CDR3 is CSVVGQGKETQYF. CDR3 nucleotides: TGCAGCGTTGTCGGACAGGGGAAAGAGACCCAGTACTTC.

The rearrangement links TRBV7-9 to TRBJ2-1; D perhaps matches TRBD1 (5 bases). The CDR3 totals 11 residues. The V end was cut by 5 bases, the J end by 14 bases, with 13 bases between. Germline lookup yields CDR1 SEHNR and CDR2 FQNEAQ (reference sequence). The DNA for the CDR3 is TGTGCCAGCAGCCAACAGGCCCGGGAGTTCTTC. Translation gives CASSQQAREFF.

This clone was counted a single time. The rearrangement links TRBV20-1 to TRBJ2-5; the D gene is possibly TRBD1 (5 bases). The V gene's germline CDR1 is DFQATT and CDR2 SNEGSKA (reference sequence). V gave up 7 bases and J gave up 0 bases, with 6 bases separating them. This CDR3 spans 11 amino acids. The CDR3 region has the DNA TGCAGTGGCAGGGACCAAGAGACCCAGTACTTC. The encoded protein is CSGRDQETQYF.

V is TRBV5-1 and J is TRBJ2-7; 8 bases map to TRBD2. The ends lost 4 bases at V and 5 bases at J; junction bases unmatched: 14. CDR3 length: 16 amino acids. CDR1 and CDR2 from the germline V gene are SGHRS and YFSETQ. CDR3 sequence (DNA): TGCGCCAGCAGCCCCGGGGGGGGCGCAGCGAACAACGAGCAGTACTTC. Translated: CASSPGGGAANNEQYF. Full variable domain (rest looked up from reference TRBV5-1 and TRBJ2-7): KAGVTQTPRYLIKTRGQQVTLSCSPISGHRSVSWYQQTPGQGLQFLFEYFSETQRNKGNFPGRFSGRQFSNSRSEMNVSTLELGDSALYLCASSPGGGAANNEQYFGPGTRLTVT.

The V gene is TRBV9, the J gene TRBJ2-5; perhaps TRBD1 as D (7 bases). V lost 3 bases and J 5 bases, leaving 17 bases between the germline ends. CDR3 length: 15 residues. Germline CDR1 SGDLS, CDR2 YYNGEE. The CDR3 loop is CASSGGLQGMETQYF. The CDR3 DNA reads as TGTGCCAGCAGCGGCGGACTACAGGGGATGGAGACCCAGTACTTC.

The V and J genes are TRBV10-3 and TRBJ2-2; either TRBD1 or TRBD2 may supply D (5 bases each). CDR3 size: 16 residues. The germline V gene has CDR1 ENHRY and CDR2 SYGVKD. V shed 10 bases and J shed 4 bases, with 22 bases lying between them. CDR3 sequence (DNA): TGTGCCACCGCTAGGGGCAGGGAGCACAGCACCGGGGAGCTGTTTTTT. It yields the protein CATARGREHSTGELFF.

This clone has a handful of counts. The chain has TRBV5-4 and TRBJ1-2; 9 bases agree with TRBD1. This CDR3 has 15 amino acids. Germline lookup yields CDR1 SGHNT and CDR2 YYREEE (reference sequence). Trimming removed 6 bases from V and 6 bases from J; junction bases left unmatched: 12. The CDR3 nucleotides are TGTGCCAGCACCCCCGGACAGGGGAAACTCGATGGCTACACCTTC. Protein sequence: CASTPGQGKLDGYTF.

This clone was seen only once. This rearrangement joins TRBV19 to TRBJ1-1; D might be TRBD1 (5 bases). V gave up 4 bases and J gave up 2 bases, with 14 bases separating them. Germline V lookup: CDR1 LNHDA, CDR2 SQIVND (reference sequence). This CDR3 has 15 residues. This chain's CDR3 is CASSNSGTGNTEAFF. DNA of the CDR3: TGTGCCAGTAGTAACTCCGGGACGGGAAACACTGAAGCTTTCTTT.

The CDR3 nucleotides are TGTGCCAACAGCGGGAGAGACACAGATACGCAGTATTTT. The encoded protein is CANSGRDTDTQYF. The chain uses TRBV10-3 and TRBJ2-3; 8 bases match TRBD2. The CDR3 is made up of 13 amino acids. V was clipped by 10 bases and J by 2 bases; unmatched bases: 5. Per the germline V gene, CDR1 is ENHRY and CDR2 is SYGVKD.